This T cell receptor (beta chain) was captured by sequencing in a study of T cells in Graves' hyperthyroidism and ophthalmopathy. Study-wide findings and caveats: Among clonotypes expanded in thyroid above 0.001, most were also found in blood. Through a model of 13 V-J features, ophthalmopathy was separated from stable hyperthyroidism. Ophthalmopathy was identified by the model a median around 6.3 months ahead of onset.

Concerning this clonotype: Its antigen is unidentified.

Clinical symptoms, serum thyroxine, TRAb, thyroid ultrasound and orbital computed tomography established diagnosis. The source material, RNA transcripts, was used to amplify TCR beta CDR3 regions. An initial round of RT-PCR targeting the TCR CDR3 relied on the HTBI primer set. TCRdb reprocessed the multiplex PCR reads via MiXCR and lists one record per CDR3 protein. Altogether about 360,000 distinct CDR3 sequences are present, 25% being singletons, with the ten largest covering 73%. Trimming removed 5 bases from V and 14 bases from J; junction bases left unmatched: 4. This CDR3 has 12 residues. This TCR was sampled from a man aged 45-65 years with Graves' hyperthyroidism. The sample was blood. V and J are TRBV12-3 or TRBV12-4 and TRBJ2-3, with 13 bases lining up with TRBD2. The CDR3 region has the DNA TGTGCCAGCAGTATAGGACTAGCGGGAGTGTATTTT. Translation: CASSIGLAGVYF.